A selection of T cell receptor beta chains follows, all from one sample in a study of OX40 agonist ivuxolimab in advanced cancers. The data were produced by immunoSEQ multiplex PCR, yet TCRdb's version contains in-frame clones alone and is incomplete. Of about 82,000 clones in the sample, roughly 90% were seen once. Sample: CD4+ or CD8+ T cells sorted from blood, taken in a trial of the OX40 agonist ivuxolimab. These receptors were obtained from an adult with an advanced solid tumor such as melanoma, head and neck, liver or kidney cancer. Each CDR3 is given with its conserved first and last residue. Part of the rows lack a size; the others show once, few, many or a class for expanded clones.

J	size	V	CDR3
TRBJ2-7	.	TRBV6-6	CASRHTSGRTYEQYF
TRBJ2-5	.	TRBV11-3	CASRPGLAGETQYF
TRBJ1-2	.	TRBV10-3	CAISEGAGNSGYTF
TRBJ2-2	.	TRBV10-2	CASRLPGLAGAGELFF
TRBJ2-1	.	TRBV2	CATGTGGNEQFF
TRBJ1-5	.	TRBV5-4	CASSPGTGITQPQHF
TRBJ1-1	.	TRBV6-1	CASSEARTLNAFF
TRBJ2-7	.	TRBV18	CASSPLKVPYEQYF
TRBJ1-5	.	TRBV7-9	CASSSSGGRNQPQHF
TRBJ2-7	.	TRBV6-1	CASSEDYEQYF
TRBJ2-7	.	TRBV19	CASSRGASGTYEQYF
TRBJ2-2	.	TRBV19	CASSIGAGAGELFF
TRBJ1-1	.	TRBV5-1	CASSLGQGKRAFF
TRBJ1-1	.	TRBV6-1	CASSSLGGNTEAFF
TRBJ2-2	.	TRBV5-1	CASSLLQAGELFF
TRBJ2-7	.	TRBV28	CASSLLQTNYEQYF
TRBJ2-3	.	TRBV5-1	CASSSPGLAPRIDTQYF
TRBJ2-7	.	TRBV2	CASRYSGEQYF
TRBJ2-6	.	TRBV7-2	CASSPRQPLSSGANVLTF
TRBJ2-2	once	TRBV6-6	CASNPGYTGELFF
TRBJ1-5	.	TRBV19	CASSIRGVNQPQHF
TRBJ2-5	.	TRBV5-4	CASNRRGGDQETQYF
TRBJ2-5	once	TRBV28	CATLRAGGSQYF
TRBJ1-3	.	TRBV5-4	CASSLPGSSGNTIYF
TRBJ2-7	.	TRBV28	CASSIGQPYEQYF
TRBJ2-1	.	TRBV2	CASTQGRLSEQFF
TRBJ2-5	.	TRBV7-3	CASSSTLVQETQYF
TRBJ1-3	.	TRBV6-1	CAAAALYGNTIYF
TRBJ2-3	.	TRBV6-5	CATKDWADTQYF
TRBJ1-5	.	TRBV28	CASSPDRGDRQPQHF
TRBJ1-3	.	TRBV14	CASNYSSGNTIYF
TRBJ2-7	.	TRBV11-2	CASSLEGISSYEQYF
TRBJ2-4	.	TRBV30	CAWSTGSDIQYF
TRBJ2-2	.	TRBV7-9	CASSVRVDGELFF
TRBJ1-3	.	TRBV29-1	CSVGDDRYGSGNTIYF
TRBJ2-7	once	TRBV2	CASSEVAFGTEQYF